This entry is about one T cell receptor (beta chain). The record originates from a study of blood T cells in healthy people across ages. A second PCR of roughly 7 to 11 cycles used a sample-barcoded 5' primer and a J-beta primer mix. TCRdb recomputed calls from the 5' RACE reads with MiXCR, one row per CDR3 protein. This sample has about 720,000 distinct CDR3 sequences, with about a fifth found just once. The CDR3 spans 15 residues. V lost 2 bases and J 1 base, leaving 10 bases between the germline ends. CDR1 and CDR2 (germline): ENHRY, SYGVKD. Sequencing was carried out using blood. The source of this sequence is a man aged 70 or older in good health. The V gene is TRBV10-3, the J gene TRBJ2-3, with D possibly being TRBD1 or TRBD2 (5 bases each). CDR3 protein: CAISEGLGGTDTQYF. In DNA, the CDR3 is TGTGCCATCAGTGAGGGCCTGGGGGGCACAGATACGCAGTATTTT.